This section outlines one T cell receptor (beta chain) sequence together with its context. At least ten counts were recorded for this clonotype. Its antigen target is currently unknown. Base qualities are not at hand, and no much larger clone is one base apart. Library construction relied on multiplex PCR. Sequencing relied on an Illumina HiSeq 4000. To build TCR beta libraries, CDR3 regions were amplified by Arm-PCR using iRepertoire HTBI primers. PCR products were gel purified before sequencing. From the authors' description of their analysis: A total of 62 TRBV and 14 TRBJ segments were identified across samples and were used for gene usage analysis of CDR3 amino acid clonotypes. Filtered high-quality paired reads were merged into contigs using COPE and FqMerger. BLAST was used to align contigs to IMGT TRBV, TRBD and TRBJ reference genes, with CDR3 defined following IMGT. Clonotypes above 0.1% frequency were classified as highly expanded clones. Shannon entropy served as the measure of repertoire diversity, while the Gini coefficient captured V-J evenness. Clonotypes shared by more than one individual were considered public. TCRdb handled the public reads itself, with Q25 trimming in fastp and clone calling in MiXCR, and kept productive beta chains. Rows with a matching CDR3 protein are joined into one entry that keeps the most common DNA and genes. TCRdb's processing, not the authors' own work, is the source of the V and J calls. This sample lists approximately 400,000 distinct CDR3 sequences; 23% were detected once. Over 25% of the sample rests with the top ten.

These data originate in a study of regulatory T cells in long-lasting Graves disease (TCRdb year 2021). For the study in its entirety: To count as having persistent Graves' disease, a patient had to have received antithyroid drug treatment for over 5 years with TSH receptor autoantibodies remaining persistently positive. Patients with persistent Graves' disease were compared with patients with newly diagnosed Graves' disease using TCR sequencing and RNA sequencing of peripheral blood. The study was conducted in China and was registered as a clinical trial. A total of roughly 35 samples were covered by TCR sequencing, comprising approximately 13 persistent and around 20 newly diagnosed Graves' disease patients. On average, persistent Graves' disease patients in the clinical cohort had been on antithyroid drugs for approximately ten years.

The junction shows trimming of 8 bases on V and 5 bases on J, and the gene matches do not reach 7 bases of it. The CDR3 holds 15 amino acids from the cysteine to the phenylalanine. Only the CDR3 part of the read is kept: 45 bases, read in frame from the first base. The germline V gene provides CDR1 MNHEY and CDR2 SVGEGT. General findings and caveats noted by the study authors: Sequencing and analysis were restricted to the TCR beta chain. Peripheral blood alone was examined, since thyroid tissue, which constituted the primary lesion, could not be accessed. Persistent Graves' disease patients showed lower TCR Shannon entropy and fewer highly expanded clones than newly diagnosed patients, suggesting clonal expansion. Preferential use of TRBV28, TRBJ1-2 and TRBJ2-5 was observed in persistent disease, whereas TRBV20-1 and TRBJ2-1 were favored in newly diagnosed disease. The authors acknowledged the small sample size as a limitation that may reduce accuracy. Patients with persistent disease shared more public clonotypes (around 2,500) than newly diagnosed patients did (approximately 1,000).

The sample's time point, from its label and the paper: persistent/refractory GD, antithyroid drugs over 5 years with positive TRAb. For both TCR sequencing and RNA sequencing, RNA was extracted from PBMCs in TRIzol. The diagnosis of Graves' disease was made according to American Thyroid Association guidelines. The patients came from an endocrinology department in Xi'an, China. From each patient, about 9 milliliters of peripheral blood was collected into an EDTA anticoagulant tube. PBMCs were isolated by Ficoll Paque Plus density gradient separation without further T cell sorting. RNA quality was checked with an Agilent 2100 Bioanalyzer and agarose gel, and concentration with a NanoDrop 2000.

The sequence is built from TRBV6-2 or TRBV6-3 and TRBJ2-7; 15 nucleotides in the junction match TRBD2. The TCR sequence derives from a female donor with Graves disease. The input for sequencing was peripheral blood mononuclear cells (PBMCs), taken when the disease was refractory, from a patient treated with antithyroid drugs. The base sequence is TGTGCCAGCCGCGGACTAGCGGGAGGGCCCCACGAGCAGTACTTC. It translates as CASRGLAGGPHEQYF.